This is a list of T cell receptor beta chains from one sample in a study of cytomegalovirus exposure and HLA in healthy donors. The repertoire was sequenced with immunoSEQ multiplex PCR; TCRdb's copy has only in-frame clones and lacks some. The profile shows 150,000 to 200,000 clones, over 75% of them singletons. The specimen sequenced was PBMCs. Source of these receptors: a woman between 50 and 59 years old in good health and CMV-seronegative. Each CDR3 is given with its conserved first and last residue. A D gene is named only where the DNA matches it firmly. Size values are once, few and many counts, or a class for expanded clones, and some rows have none.

D gene | clone size | J gene | V gene | CDR3 length | CDR3 protein | CDR3 DNA
TRBD1 | NA | TRBJ2-2 | TRBV7-9 | 16 | CASSLMGQVGSGELFF | TGTGCCAGCAGCCTAATGGGACAGGTTGGATCCGGGGAGCTGTTTTTT
TRBD1 | NA | TRBJ2-2 | TRBV5-6 | 15 | CASSLARGLTGELFF | TGTGCCAGCAGCTTGGCCAGGGGGCTGACCGGGGAGCTGTTTTTT
TRBD2 | NA | TRBJ2-1 | TRBV19 | 16 | CASSIGGGGPYNEQFF | TGTGCCAGTAGTATTGGTGGCGGGGGGCCCTACAATGAGCAGTTCTTC
NA | NA | TRBJ1-1 | TRBV7-3 | 14 | CASSPTGMNTEAFF | TGTGCCAGCAGTCCTACAGGGATGAACACTGAAGCTTTCTTT
TRBD2 | NA | TRBJ2-3 | TRBV29-1 | 15 | CSVVLLGGTTDTQYF | TGCAGCGTTGTATTGTTGGGGGGGACCACAGATACGCAGTATTTT
NA | once | TRBJ1-4 | TRBV27 | 16 | CASSLSAGTKNEKLFF | TGTGCCAGCAGTTTATCGGCCGGGACAAAAAACGAAAAACTGTTTTTT
NA | NA | TRBJ2-1 | TRBV6-5 | 15 | CASRVSASSYNEQFF | TGTGCCAGCAGGGTTAGCGCCAGCTCCTACAATGAGCAGTTCTTC
TRBD1 | NA | TRBJ1-2 | TRBV4-1 | 17 | CASRQGRTGDVNYGYTF | TGCGCCAGCAGGCAGGGACGGACAGGGGATGTTAACTATGGCTACACCTTC
NA | NA | TRBJ2-5 | TRBV27 | 16 | CASSWSPSSGQETQYF | TGTGCCAGCAGTTGGTCCCCTAGTTCGGGGCAAGAGACCCAGTACTTC
TRBD1 | NA | TRBJ2-7 | TRBV11-3 | 15 | CASSSGTAGTYEQYF | TGTGCCAGCAGCTCCGGGACAGCCGGTACCTACGAGCAGTACTTC
TRBD2 | NA | TRBJ2-5 | TRBV6-6 | 12 | CASSSGGETQYF | TGTGCCAGCAGTAGCGGGGGCGAGACCCAGTACTTC
NA | NA | TRBJ2-5 | TRBV28 | 12 | CASSLGGKTQYF | TGTGCCAGCAGTTTGGGCGGGAAGACCCAGTACTTC
NA | NA | TRBJ1-1 | TRBV5-1 | 14 | CASSFTGLDTEAFF | TGCGCCAGCAGCTTCACCGGTTTGGACACTGAAGCTTTCTTT
NA | few | TRBJ2-7 | TRBV10-3 | 14 | CAISAGGSSYEQYF | TGTGCCATCAGTGCTGGAGGGAGCTCCTACGAGCAGTACTTC
NA | NA | TRBJ1-2 | TRBV27 | 14 | CASSLSPGGYGYTF | TGTGCCAGCAGTTTATCGCCGGGAGGCTATGGCTACACCTTC
TRBD2 | few | TRBJ2-1 | TRBV5-4 | 17 | CASSLLVGTSSYNEQFF | TGTGCCAGCAGCTTGTTGGTCGGGACTAGCTCCTACAATGAGCAGTTCTTC
TRBD1 | few | TRBJ1-3 | TRBV7-9 | 16 | CASSWDATGNGNTIYF | TGTGCCAGCAGTTGGGACGCGACAGGGAATGGAAACACCATATATTTT
TRBD2 | NA | TRBJ2-5 | TRBV29-1 | 13 | CSVVAGGEETQYF | TGCAGCGTTGTTGCGGGGGGAGAAGAGACCCAGTACTTC
NA | NA | TRBJ2-5 | TRBV12-1 | 18 | CASSFEAPPSGRQETQYF | TGTGCCAGCAGCTTTGAGGCCCCTCCTAGCGGGAGGCAAGAGACCCAGTACTTC
NA | NA | TRBJ2-2 | TRBV27 | 16 | CASSLGWGANTGELFF | TGTGCCAGCAGCCTGGGGTGGGGGGCGAACACCGGGGAGCTGTTTTTT
NA | NA | TRBJ2-7 | TRBV9 | 14 | CASSVDSGAYEQYF | TGTGCCAGCAGCGTAGACTCGGGAGCCTACGAGCAGTACTTC
TRBD2 | NA | TRBJ2-1 | TRBV27 | 13 | CASRQGLAGPLFF | TGTGCCAGCCGGCAGGGACTAGCGGGGCCTCTGTTCTTC
TRBD1 | NA | TRBJ2-5 | TRBV4-3 | 15 | CASSQRDRAGETQYF | TGCGCCAGCAGCCAGAGGGACAGAGCAGGAGAGACCCAGTACTTC
TRBD2 | NA | TRBJ2-3 | TRBV14 | 17 | CASSKYDQRGGADTQYF | TGTGCCAGCAGCAAGTACGACCAGCGGGGGGGCGCAGATACGCAGTATTTT
NA | NA | TRBJ1-6 | TRBV7-7 | 14 | CAMYSRCPNSPLHF | TGTGCTATGTACAGTAGGTGCCCTAATTCACCCCTCCACTTT
NA | few | TRBJ1-1 | TRBV6-6 | 14 | CASKEGRLNTEAFF | TGTGCCAGCAAGGAAGGGAGATTGAACACTGAAGCTTTCTTT
TRBD2 | few | TRBJ2-3 | TRBV11-2 | 16 | CASSSSTSGGLDTQYF | TGTGCCAGCAGCTCCTCGACTAGCGGGGGCTTAGATACGCAGTATTTT
TRBD2 | NA | TRBJ2-3 | TRBV9 | 15 | CASSPQAGSTDTQYF | TGTGCCAGCAGCCCGCAAGCGGGGAGCACAGATACGCAGTATTTT
NA | NA | TRBJ2-7 | TRBV11-2 | 12 | CASSPRRDEQYF | TGTGCCAGCAGCCCCCGACGGGACGAGCAGTACTTC
TRBD1 | NA | TRBJ2-5 | TRBV5-4 | 17 | CASSLGTGGKAGETQYF | TGTGCCAGCAGCTTGGGGACAGGGGGCAAGGCGGGGGAGACCCAGTACTTC
TRBD2 | few | TRBJ2-7 | TRBV18 | 17 | CASSSRGTSGSIYEQYF | TGTGCCAGCTCATCGCGCGGGACTAGCGGGAGTATCTACGAGCAGTACTTC
TRBD2 | NA | TRBJ2-1 | TRBV9 | 16 | CASSVGVGGALNEQFF | TGTGCCAGCAGCGTAGGAGTCGGGGGGGCCCTAAATGAGCAGTTCTTC
NA | NA | TRBJ2-1 | TRBV6-1 | 12 | CASSEEWAEQFF | TGTGCCAGCAGTGAAGAGTGGGCTGAGCAGTTCTTC
TRBD1 | few | TRBJ2-7 | TRBV6-5 | 15 | CATRTQRTGGVEQYF | TGTGCCACAAGGACACAACGGACAGGGGGCGTCGAGCAGTACTTC
TRBD2 | NA | TRBJ2-1 | TRBV2 | 15 | CASRGTSGAHNEQFF | TGTGCCAGCAGAGGGACTAGCGGGGCACACAATGAGCAGTTCTTC
TRBD2 | NA | TRBJ2-7 | TRBV5-8 | 16 | CASSLGWTSGDYEQYF | TGTGCCAGCAGCTTGGGGTGGACTAGCGGGGACTACGAGCAGTACTTC
TRBD2 | NA | TRBJ2-1 | TRBV19 | 15 | CASRIGRNSYNEQFF | TGTGCCAGTCGGATCGGGAGGAACTCCTACAATGAGCAGTTCTTC
NA | NA | TRBJ2-7 | TRBV27 | 13 | CASSLDESHEQYF | TGTGCCAGCAGTTTAGATGAGTCTCACGAGCAGTACTTC
NA | NA | TRBJ2-3 | TRBV10-1 | 13 | CASSDELVDTQYF | TGCGCCAGCAGTGATGAACTCGTAGATACGCAGTATTTT
NA | NA | TRBJ2-3 | TRBV18 | 17 | CASSQLMTGSHTDTQYF | TGTGCCAGCTCACAACTAATGACAGGATCACACACAGATACGCAGTATTTT
TRBD1 | NA | TRBJ2-7 | TRBV10-3 | 15 | CAISSGTGYPYEQYF | TGTGCCATCAGTTCCGGGACAGGCTACCCCTACGAGCAGTACTTC
TRBD2 | NA | TRBJ2-1 | TRBV4-1 | 16 | CASSGLAASSYNEQFF | TGCGCCAGCAGCGGACTAGCGGCCAGCTCCTACAATGAGCAGTTCTTC
NA | NA | TRBJ1-1 | TRBV11-2 | 16 | CASSALLVGLGTEAFF | TGTGCCAGCAGCGCACTTTTGGTGGGACTGGGCACTGAAGCTTTCTTT
TRBD2 | NA | TRBJ2-7 | TRBV27 | 14 | CASSPGTSGYEQYF | TGTGCCAGCAGTCCCGGGACTAGCGGCTACGAGCAGTACTTC
NA | NA | TRBJ2-3 | TRBV7-9 | 15 | CASSPDYFWTDTQYF | TGTGCCAGCAGCCCAGACTATTTTTGGACAGATACGCAGTATTTT
TRBD2 | NA | TRBJ2-3 | TRBV5-1 | 16 | CASSPGLAASTDTQYF | TGCGCCAGCAGCCCTGGACTAGCAGCTAGCACAGATACGCAGTATTTT
NA | NA | TRBJ2-5 | TRBV7-8 | 14 | CASSWQSDQETQYF | TGTGCCAGCAGCTGGCAGAGCGACCAAGAGACCCAGTACTTC
NA | once | TRBJ2-2 | TRBV7-3 | 13 | CASSLRDTGELFF | TGTGCCAGCAGCTTACGCGACACCGGGGAGCTGTTTTTT
TRBD1 | NA | TRBJ2-2 | TRBV7-3 | 16 | CASSLAGGSNTGELFF | TGTGCCAGCAGCTTAGCAGGGGGCTCCAACACCGGGGAGCTGTTTTTT
TRBD2 | NA | TRBJ2-2 | TRBV5-1 | 18 | CASHPVDVAGINTGELFF | TGCGCCAGCCACCCCGTCGATGTAGCGGGGATCAACACCGGGGAGCTGTTTTTT
NA | NA | TRBJ2-1 | TRBV29-1 | 14 | CSVDLDHPYNEQFF | TGCAGCGTTGACCTAGACCACCCCTACAATGAGCAGTTCTTC
TRBD1 | once | TRBJ1-5 | TRBV19 | 13 | CASKGQGGQPQHF | TGTGCCAGTAAGGGACAGGGGGGTCAGCCCCAGCATTTT